This T cell receptor (beta chain) came from a study of PD-1 blockade in classical Hodgkin lymphoma. Study summary: Patients were dosed intravenously with nivolumab at 3 mg/kg every 2 weeks.

This clone was counted once. TCRdb's copy holds only in-frame clones and misses some; the assay was immunoSEQ multiplex PCR. The table shows more than 40,000 clones, with approximately 91% occurring only once. The CDR3 extends over 14 amino acids. Germline values: CDR1 SGHNT, CDR2 YENEEA. With 3 bases removed from V and 4 bases from J, the gap between germline ends came to 12 bases. Every patient relapsed after autologous stem cell transplantation, and brentuximab vedotin exposure varied. Patients showed best responses of complete response, partial response or progressive disease. The J gene is TRBJ1-1, the V gene TRBV11-3, with D possibly being TRBD1 (5 bases). The TCR originated in a human donor with classical Hodgkin lymphoma. The specimen comprised peripheral blood mononuclear cells (PBMCs), sampled at baseline. The CDR3 region is CASSLQGRSTEAFF. DNA for the CDR3: TGTGCCAGCAGCTTGCAGGGAAGAAGCACTGAAGCTTTCTTT.